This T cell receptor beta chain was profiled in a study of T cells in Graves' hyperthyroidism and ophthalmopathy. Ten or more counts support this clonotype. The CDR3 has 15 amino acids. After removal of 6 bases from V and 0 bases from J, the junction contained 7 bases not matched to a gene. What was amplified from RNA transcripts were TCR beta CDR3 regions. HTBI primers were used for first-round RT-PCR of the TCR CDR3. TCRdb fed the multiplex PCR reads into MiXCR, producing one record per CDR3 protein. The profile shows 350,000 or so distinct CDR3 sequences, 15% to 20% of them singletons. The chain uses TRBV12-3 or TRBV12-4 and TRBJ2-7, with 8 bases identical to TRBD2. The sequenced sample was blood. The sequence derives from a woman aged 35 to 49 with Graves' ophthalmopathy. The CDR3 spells CASRSSGASSYEQYF. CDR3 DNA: TGTGCCAGCAGAAGTAGCGGGGCCAGCTCCTACGAGCAGTACTTC.